Listed below are T cell receptor beta chains from one sample, sequenced in a study of T cell changes during pregnancy in multiple sclerosis. The method was immunoSEQ multiplex PCR; TCRdb's version includes in-frame clones alone and lacks a portion of them. The sample lists more than 30,000 clones, around 91% occurring once. The input for sequencing was CD4+ T cells from peripheral blood mononuclear cells, taken in the third trimester of pregnancy. The source of these receptors is a female donor in good health, enrolled as a control in a pregnancy study. The CDR3 runs from the conserved cysteine through the conserved F or W. D genes are given only for firm matches. The size of a clone is reported for some rows only, either as once, few or many, or as a class for expanded clones.

TRBV7-8	-	-	TRBJ2-3	CASSYPSASTDTQYF	TGTGCCAGCAGCTACCCTAGCGCTAGCACAGATACGCAGTATTTT
TRBV5-1	-	TRBD2	TRBJ2-1	CASSPGGPTGEQFF	TGCGCCAGCAGCCCGGGGGGTCCGACTGGCGAGCAGTTCTTC
TRBV5-4	-	TRBD2	TRBJ2-5	CASSLEGRGTQETQYF	TGTGCCAGCAGCCTGGAGGGGCGGGGGACTCAAGAGACCCAGTACTTC
TRBV10-3	-	TRBD1	TRBJ1-4	CAISGGQGQGANEKLFF	TGTGCCATCAGTGGGGGACAGGGCCAGGGAGCTAATGAAAAACTGTTTTTT
TRBV2	-	-	TRBJ2-7	CASRGRDSQYEQYF	TGTGCCAGCAGGGGAAGGGACTCCCAATACGAGCAGTACTTC
TRBV5-1	-	TRBD1	TRBJ1-2	CASSSGQGYVGYTF	TGCGCCAGCAGCTCGGGACAGGGTTACGTTGGCTACACCTTC
TRBV6-1	-	-	TRBJ1-2	CASSGGLDYGYTF	TGTGCCAGCAGTGGCGGACTCGACTATGGCTACACCTTC
TRBV2	few	-	TRBJ1-2	CASSEVGGASGYGYTF	TGTGCCAGCAGTGAAGTCGGGGGAGCTAGTGGCTATGGCTACACCTTC
TRBV12-5	-	-	TRBJ2-3	CASGPLITDTQYF	TGTGCTAGTGGACCCCTAATCACAGATACGCAGTATTTT
TRBV11-2	-	-	TRBJ2-2	CASSLGRGLNTGELFF	TGTGCCAGCAGCTTGGGGAGAGGGTTGAACACCGGGGAGCTGTTTTTT
TRBV30	-	-	TRBJ1-2	CAWSVQLRYTF	TGTGCCTGGAGTGTACAACTGAGGTACACCTTC
TRBV19	-	-	TRBJ2-1	CASQGYNEQFF	TGTGCCAGTCAGGGATACAATGAGCAGTTCTTC
TRBV29-1	-	-	TRBJ1-1	CSVLDPRSPGTFF	TGCAGCGTCCTAGATCCGAGGTCCCCGGGAACTTTCTTT
TRBV11-3	-	-	TRBJ1-2	CASSLAPGGAADGYTF	TGTGCCAGCAGCTTAGCGCCAGGAGGGGCCGCGGATGGCTACACCTTC
TRBV2	-	-	TRBJ1-2	CASRVGGPYGYTF	TGTGCCAGCAGGGTGGGGGGACCCTATGGCTACACCTTC
TRBV7-8	-	TRBD2	TRBJ2-1	CASSRAGRAENEQFF	TGTGCCAGCAGCCGAGCGGGACGCGCGGAAAATGAGCAGTTCTTC
TRBV6-1	-	-	TRBJ2-2	CASSEVQGPTGELFF	TGTGCCAGCAGTGAAGTACAGGGTCCCACCGGGGAGCTGTTTTTT
TRBV29-1	-	-	TRBJ2-7	CSVAGRYEQYF	TGCAGCGTTGCTGGGCGCTACGAGCAGTACTTC
TRBV13	-	-	TRBJ2-3	CASSLTSNTDTQYF	TGTGCCAGCAGCCTGACTAGTAACACAGATACGCAGTATTTT
TRBV6-5	few	-	TRBJ1-1	CASSYSAGLGEAFF	TGTGCCAGCAGTTACTCGGCAGGGCTGGGTGAAGCTTTCTTT
TRBV9	-	-	TRBJ2-2	CASSVNGENTGELFF	TGTGCCAGCAGCGTAAACGGGGAGAACACCGGGGAGCTGTTTTTT
TRBV5-1	-	-	TRBJ2-3	CASTEVSRPETQYF	TGCGCCAGCACCGAGGTATCACGGCCAGAGACGCAGTATTTT
TRBV19	-	TRBD2	TRBJ2-3	CASRPLAARTDTQYF	TGTGCCAGTAGACCACTAGCGGCGCGCACAGATACGCAGTATTTT
TRBV7-9	-	TRBD1	TRBJ1-1	CASSLDWTGIGTEAFF	TGTGCCAGCAGCTTAGACTGGACAGGGATAGGAACTGAAGCTTTCTTT
TRBV7-9	few	-	TRBJ1-2	CASEQGGGYGYTF	TGTGCCAGCGAACAGGGAGGGGGATATGGCTACACCTTC
TRBV6-6	-	-	TRBJ1-1	CASLAGLGTEAFF	TGTGCCAGCCTCGCAGGTCTCGGCACTGAAGCTTTCTTT
TRBV9	-	TRBD1	TRBJ2-3	CASSARDRGPTDTQYF	TGTGCCAGCAGCGCCAGGGACAGGGGTCCCACAGATACGCAGTATTTT
TRBV30	-	TRBD1	TRBJ2-7	CAWSYPGQVSEQYF	TGTGCCTGGAGTTACCCGGGACAGGTTTCCGAGCAGTACTTC
TRBV7-9	-	-	TRBJ1-4	CASSLVTGGNEKLFF	TGTGCCAGCAGCTTAGTAACCGGGGGAAATGAAAAACTGTTTTTT
TRBV10-3	-	TRBD2	TRBJ2-7	CAISESRTSGSVEQYF	TGTGCCATCAGTGAGTCGAGGACTAGCGGGAGTGTCGAGCAGTACTTC
TRBV10-3	few	-	TRBJ2-7	CAISEGFGVASYEQYF	TGTGCCATCAGTGAGGGGTTTGGCGTAGCCTCCTACGAGCAGTACTTC
TRBV20-1	-	TRBD2	TRBJ2-7	CSAKRDGEQYF	TGCAGTGCTAAGCGGGACGGTGAGCAGTACTTC
TRBV4-3	-	-	TRBJ2-3	CASSQDLRTDTQYF	TGCGCCAGCAGCCAAGATCTTCGGACAGATACGCAGTATTTT
TRBV5-4	-	-	TRBJ2-5	CASSSPAGQQETQYF	TGTGCCAGCAGTTCGCCGGCAGGACAGCAAGAGACCCAGTACTTC
TRBV6-5	-	-	TRBJ1-2	CASRESSSWGYTF	TGTGCCAGCAGGGAGAGCTCCTCGTGGGGCTACACCTTC
TRBV19	-	TRBD2	TRBJ2-1	CASSIGRLATYNEQFF	TGTGCCAGTAGTATAGGGAGACTAGCGACGTACAATGAGCAGTTCTTC
TRBV15	-	-	TRBJ2-7	CATAFGGGSDEQYF	TGTGCCACCGCCTTTGGGGGCGGCTCAGACGAGCAGTACTTC
TRBV2	-	-	TRBJ2-7	CASSLAENEQYF	TGTGCCAGCAGTCTGGCGGAGAACGAGCAGTACTTC
TRBV5-4	once	TRBD1	TRBJ1-6	CASRMGQTNSPLHF	TGTGCCAGCAGAATGGGACAGACGAATTCACCCCTCCACTTT
TRBV6-4	-	TRBD1	TRBJ2-1	CASSLEPGQGQFF	TGTGCCAGCAGCCTAGAGCCCGGACAGGGGCAGTTCTTC
TRBV6-6	-	TRBD1	TRBJ1-1	CASSQDRGRYTEAFF	TGTGCCAGCAGCCAGGACAGGGGCCGGTATACTGAAGCTTTCTTT
TRBV25-1	-	TRBD1	TRBJ1-2	CASKGAGSNYGYTF	TGTGCCAGCAAGGGGGCAGGGTCCAACTATGGCTACACCTTC
TRBV27	-	TRBD1	TRBJ2-3	CASSPKQGAVADTQYF	TGTGCCAGCAGTCCCAAACAGGGGGCCGTGGCAGATACGCAGTATTTT
TRBV5-1	-	-	TRBJ1-4	CASSLETGSEKLFF	TGCGCCAGCAGCTTGGAAACAGGGAGTGAAAAACTGTTTTTT
TRBV6-1	-	-	TRBJ1-1	CASSEGTSTGKTEAFF	TGTGCCAGCAGTGAGGGAACCAGTACAGGGAAGACTGAAGCTTTCTTT
TRBV19	-	TRBD1	TRBJ2-1	CASRIAGTGKVNEQFF	TGTGCCAGTCGTATTGCCGGGACAGGGAAGGTGAATGAGCAGTTCTTC
TRBV11-2	-	TRBD2	TRBJ2-3	CASSPRGGSDTQYF	TGTGCCAGCAGCCCGCGGGGAGGGTCAGATACGCAGTATTTT
TRBV5-4	few	-	TRBJ1-6	CASSPGIAGSYNSPLHF	TGTGCCAGCAGCCCCGGGATTGCAGGCTCCTATAATTCACCCCTCCACTTT
TRBV11-3	few	TRBD2	TRBJ2-3	CASTVRGGARDTQYF	TGTGCCAGCACCGTCCGCGGGGGGGCCCGAGATACGCAGTATTTT
TRBV2	-	TRBD1	TRBJ2-5	CASRRQGGTQYF	TGTGCCAGCAGGCGACAGGGGGGGACCCAGTACTTC